Presented here are 19 T cell receptor beta chains from one specimen sequenced in a study of shared clonotypes between healthy human individuals (dated by TCRdb to 2020 to 2022). Receptor amplification or capture employed the immunoSEQ multiplex PCR assay. TCRdb mirrors the immuneACCESS table, restricted to in-frame sequences. Some clones are absent from its copies; in checked studies, under half trace to an unresolved V gene, and the reason for the others is unknown. In all, the sample holds about 2.3 million clones, and 85% to 95% of those were seen once. The ten top clones hold about 0.41% of the sample. Input material: naive CD4+ T cells from PBMCs. The cell subset or site label, read with the paper, signifies: CD45RA+ positively selected. These receptor sequences come from a man aged 18 to 30 in good health. Some clones in this sample may be carry-over from other donors' samples.

Comment on this clone: One end of the junction is discordant with germline, which a read error may explain. CDR3 amino acids: CSAQGAPFNERFF. In DNA, the CDR3 is TGCAGCGCGCAGGGGGCTCCCTTCAATGAGCGGTTCTTC. The rearrangement links TRBV29-1 to TRBJ2-1; TRBD1 matches 8 bases. Germline V CDR1 and CDR2: SQVTM, ANQGSEA. The length of the CDR3 is 13 residues.

On this clone: Within the sample, other DNA sequences also encode this same CDR3. The chain recombines TRBV28 with TRBJ1-2; D unclear. Trimming took off 4 bases at V and 3 bases at J, with 9 bases between the two ends. Per germline, CDR1 MDHEN and CDR2 SYDVKM. This CDR3 comprises 13 residues. The CDR3 sequence is CASSSQLDYGYTF. The DNA for the CDR3 is TGTGCCAGCAGTTCTCAGCTAGACTATGGCTACACCTTC.

V usage is TRBV28 and J usage is TRBJ1-3; D perhaps matches TRBD1 (5 bases). CDR1 and CDR2 from the germline V gene are MDHEN and SYDVKM. The CDR3 is made up of 14 amino acids. Trimming took off 8 bases at V and 2 bases at J, with 13 bases between the two ends. CDR3 protein: CASYATVAGNTIYF. The DNA for the CDR3 is TGTGCCAGCTACGCGACAGTCGCTGGAAACACCATATATTTT.

The CDR3 loop reads CASSPKDVRSPLHF. As DNA, the CDR3 is TGTGCCAGCAGCCCAAAAGATGTACGCTCACCCCTCCACTTT. This chain uses TRBV27 with TRBJ1-6; D gene uncertain. This CDR3 has 14 amino acids. Germline lookup yields CDR1 MNHEY and CDR2 SMNVEV (reference sequence). V gave up 6 bases and J gave up 10 bases, with 16 bases separating them.

Details on this clone: Other DNA sequences in the sample encode the same CDR3. This chain connects TRBV5-1 to TRBJ2-1; D is ambiguous. CDR1 SGHRS and CDR2 YFSETQ come from the germline V gene. This CDR3 region has 13 residues. The V end was cut by 2 bases, the J end by 1 base, with 4 bases between. The CDR3 bases are TGCGCCAGCAGCTTAGAATCCTACAATGAGCAGTTCTTC. Its protein is CASSLESYNEQFF.

The chain recombines TRBV28 with TRBJ2-1, with D perhaps TRBD2 (6 bases). CDR1 and CDR2 (germline): MDHEN, SYDVKM. The CDR3 extends over 17 amino acids. Trimming left V 4 bases short and J 6 bases short, with 22 bases between. The CDR3 reads CASSSHFGGIWRNEQFF. CDR3 coding DNA: TGTGCCAGCAGTTCCCACTTTGGCGGGATTTGGCGCAATGAGCAGTTCTTC.

This sequence joins TRBV30 and TRBJ1-5; D is uncertain. Germline V gene data show CDR1 as GTSNPN and CDR2 as SVGIG (reference sequence). The V gene lost 2 bases and the J gene lost 15 bases, with 11 bases spanning the gap. The length of the CDR3 is 10 residues. As DNA, the CDR3 is TGTGCCTGGAGTAGTACTTCCAGGCATTTT. It encodes CAWSSTSRHF. The entire variable domain, with the rest obtained from reference TRBV30 and TRBJ1-5, is as follows: SQTIHQWPATLVQPVGSPLSLECTVEGTSNPNLYWYRQAAGRGLQLLFYSVGIGQISSEVPQNLSASRPQDRQFILSSKKLLLSDSGFYLCAWSSTSRHFGDGTRLSIL.

The rearrangement joins TRBV5-1 to TRBJ2-2; 8 bases are a match to TRBD2. In germline, CDR1 is SGHRS, CDR2 YFSETQ. The junction had 10 bases not matched to a gene; V was cut back by 0 bases and J by 6 bases. CDR3 length equals 17 residues. CDR3 nucleotides: TGCGCCAGCAGCTTGGCCGGGGGAGCGGGAGTGGCCGGGGAGCTGTTTTTT. Its protein product is CASSLAGGAGVAGELFF.

This chain uses TRBV7-8 with TRBJ2-2; no definite D call. Per the germline V gene, CDR1 is SGHVS and CDR2 is FQNEAQ. V was shortened by 5 bases and J by 6 bases, with 10 bases between the two germline ends. This CDR3 is 13 amino acids long. The CDR3 is CASSNGRPGELFF. In nucleotides, the CDR3 is TGTGCCAGCAGCAATGGGCGCCCCGGGGAGCTGTTTTTT.

This clone appeared once. This chain connects TRBV12-5 to TRBJ2-3; D is possibly TRBD2 (6 bases). V was trimmed by 4 bases and J by 2 bases, leaving 13 bases between them. This CDR3 contains 15 residues. CDR1 is LGHNT, CDR2 FRNRAP, per germline. The CDR3 loop is CASGYGGVVTDTQYF. DNA of the CDR3: TGTGCTAGTGGTTACGGGGGAGTAGTCACAGATACGCAGTATTTT.

This CDR3 reads CASSSNRDTQYF. CDR3 nucleotides: TGTGCCAGCAGTTCGAACAGGGATACGCAGTATTTT. The rearrangement joins TRBV28 to TRBJ2-3; the D gene is possibly TRBD1 (5 bases). Trimming took 4 bases from V and 6 from J, leaving 8 bases between them. The CDR3 loop spans 12 amino acids. The germline V gene has CDR1 MDHEN and CDR2 SYDVKM.

About this clone itself: At the DNA level, this CDR3 is encoded by other sequences in the same sample as well. The rearrangement links TRBV11-2 to TRBJ2-7; 12 bases match TRBD2. V was clipped by 5 bases and J by 4 bases; unmatched bases: 3. Looked up from germline, CDR1 is SGHAT and CDR2 is FQNNGV. This CDR3 comprises 14 residues. CDR3 nucleotide sequence: TGTGCCAGCAGCCTGACTAGCGGGAGTTACGAGCAGTACTTC. It encodes CASSLTSGSYEQYF.

The chain uses TRBV6-1 and TRBJ2-7, with D perhaps assigned TRBD1 or TRBD2 (5 bases each). The CDR3 loop spans 14 amino acids. V was trimmed by 6 bases and J by 3 bases, leaving 15 bases between them. The germline CDR1 and CDR2 sequences are MNHNS and SASEGT. This CDR3 reads CASRMGPGSYEQYF. In DNA, the CDR3 is TGTGCCAGCAGAATGGGGCCGGGGAGCTACGAGCAGTACTTC.

The chain is built from TRBV10-3 and TRBJ1-1; 11 bases agree with TRBD1. V shed 6 bases, J shed 3 bases, and the junction held 9 bases outside the gene matches. Germline CDR1 reads ENHRY; CDR2 reads SYGVKD. CDR3 length: 16 amino acids. CDR3 protein: CAISSRTGGKDTEAFF. In nucleotides, the CDR3 is TGTGCCATCAGCTCCAGGACAGGGGGCAAGGACACTGAAGCTTTCTTT.

The CDR3 reads CASSLGGLRSGNEQFF. The CDR3 DNA sequence: TGTGCCAGCAGCTTAGGTGGCCTTAGGAGCGGCAATGAGCAGTTCTTC. The J gene is TRBJ2-1, the V gene TRBV7-2, with D possibly being TRBD2 (5 bases). Germline-derived CDR1 and CDR2 are SGHTA and FQGNSA. Trimming took 1 base from V and 6 from J, leaving 16 bases between them. The CDR3 runs to 16 residues. The whole variable domain, remainder taken from reference TRBV7-2 and TRBJ2-1, is GAGVSQSPSNKVTEKGKDVELRCDPISGHTALYWYRQSLGQGLEFLIYFQGNSAPDKSGLPSDRFSAERTGGSVSTLTIQRTQQEDSAVYLCASSLGGLRSGNEQFFGPGTRLTVL.

The chain is built from TRBV28 and TRBJ2-3; D call uncertain. Trimming removed 2 bases at V and 4 bases at J, with 10 bases between. The germline V gene encodes CDR1 MDHEN and CDR2 SYDVKM. CDR3 length: 14 residues. The CDR3 DNA sequence: TGTGCCAGCAGTTTACTCGGCCCCTCAGATACGCAGTATTTT. This encodes CASSLLGPSDTQYF.

This chain links TRBV7-9 with TRBJ1-2, with 8 bases fitting TRBD1. Germline values: CDR1 SEHNR, CDR2 FQNEAQ (reference sequence). The CDR3 length is 16 residues. Trimming took 4 bases from V and 4 from J; bases not matched to a gene: 11. CDR3 loop: CASSSAIGQGSYGYTF. The CDR3 DNA reads TGTGCCAGCAGCTCGGCTATTGGACAGGGTTCCTATGGCTACACCTTC.

This chain connects TRBV28 to TRBJ2-7, with a tentative D call TRBD2 (7 bases). V gave up 7 bases and J gave up 3 bases, with 13 bases separating them. Germline V gives CDR1 MDHEN, CDR2 SYDVKM. The CDR3 totals 13 residues. The CDR3 region is CASTRGGDYEQYF. CDR3 nucleotides: TGTGCCAGCACCAGGGGAGGGGACTACGAGCAGTACTTC.

The V gene is TRBV28, the J gene TRBJ2-7; possible D gene TRBD1, 6 bases. This CDR3 region has 12 residues. The germline V gene encodes CDR1 MDHEN and CDR2 SYDVKM. Trimming pared 9 bases from V and 3 bases from J, leaving 12 bases between. CDR3 sequence (DNA): TGTGCCAGTACGACAGGTTACTACGAGCAGTACTTC. It codes for CASTTGYYEQYF. Looking up the rest from reference TRBV28 and TRBJ2-7 gives the full variable domain: DVKVTQSSRYLVKRTGEKVFLECVQDMDHENMFWYRQDPGLGLRLIYFSYDVKMKEKGDIPEGYSVSREKKERFSLILESASTNQTSMYLCASTTGYYEQYFGPGTRLTVT.